These 28 T cell receptor beta chains originate from one sample sequenced in a study of cytomegalovirus exposure and HLA in healthy donors. Researchers ran the PCR with 60 Vbeta and 13 Jbeta primers. TCRdb keeps only in-frame clones here, not all; method: immunoSEQ multiplex PCR. The sample lists some 160,000 clones; 84% were seen once. What was sequenced was PBMCs. The source is a man between 18 and 35 years old in good health and CMV-seronegative.

The chain has TRBV27 and TRBJ1-1; D is undetermined. The CDR3 spans 14 residues. Germline CDR1 MNHEY, CDR2 SMNVEV (reference sequence). Trimming left V 3 bases short and J 3 bases short, with 11 bases between. The CDR3 here is CASSFGRLDTEAFF. The DNA of the CDR3 is TGTGCCAGCAGTTTTGGCAGGTTGGACACTGAAGCTTTCTTT.

This clone was seen only once. In DNA, the CDR3 is TGTGCCTGGAGTTTACGAGCAACTAATGAAAAACTGTTTTTT. It is translated as CAWSLRATNEKLFF. The chain has TRBV30 and TRBJ1-4; D remains unclear. Trimming pared 2 bases from V and 0 bases from J, leaving 7 bases between. CDR1 is GTSNPN and CDR2 is SVGIG in the germline V gene (reference sequence). This CDR3 is 14 amino acids long.

The chain carries TRBV28 and TRBJ2-7; no clear D. In germline, CDR1 is MDHEN, CDR2 SYDVKM. The germline V and J ends were trimmed by 5 bases and 0 bases, with 17 bases remaining between them. The CDR3 has 16 residues. The CDR3 bases are TGTGCCAGCAGTCCCCCCCAGCAGGAAAGCTCCTACGAGCAGTACTTC. It is translated as CASSPPQQESSYEQYF. Full variable domain (rest looked up from reference TRBV28 and TRBJ2-7): DVKVTQSSRYLVKRTGEKVFLECVQDMDHENMFWYRQDPGLGLRLIYFSYDVKMKEKGDIPEGYSVSREKKERFSLILESASTNQTSMYLCASSPPQQESSYEQYFGPGTRLTVT.

The chain couples TRBV11-2 to TRBJ2-6, with D maybe TRBD1 (5 bases). V was cut by 0 bases and J by 2 bases, with 8 bases left in between. CDR3 size: 16 residues. Germline V lookup: CDR1 SGHAT, CDR2 FQNNGV. The chain's CDR3 is CASSLDRVPGANVLTF. The CDR3 DNA follows: TGTGCCAGCAGCTTAGACAGGGTACCTGGGGCCAACGTCCTGACTTTC.

The rearrangement uses TRBV9 and TRBJ1-1; weak D call: TRBD1 (6 bases). Per germline, CDR1 SGDLS and CDR2 YYNGEE. The CDR3 runs 17 residues. V was trimmed by 0 bases and J by 1 base, leaving 16 bases between them. In DNA form, the CDR3 reads TGTGCCAGCAGCGTAGTGACAGGAACTCTTGCGAACACTGAAGCTTTCTTT. This codes for CASSVVTGTLANTEAFF.

The J gene is TRBJ1-2, the V gene TRBV30; 9 nucleotides align to TRBD1. The CDR3 runs to 15 residues. The germline V gene has CDR1 GTSNPN and CDR2 SVGIG (reference sequence). With 1 base clipped from V and 4 bases from J, the junction kept 7 bases outside the gene matches. The CDR3 coding sequence is TGTGCCTGGAGTGGCACAGGGGGCTTTATCTATGGCTACACCTTC. It yields the protein CAWSGTGGFIYGYTF.

This chain connects TRBV11-2 to TRBJ2-1; 8 bases match TRBD2. The CDR3 sequence is 16 residues long. V dropped 1 base and J dropped 5; count of bases not matched to a gene: 7. Germline values: CDR1 SGHAT, CDR2 FQNNGV. The CDR3 here is CASSLVGGGFDNEQFF. For the CDR3, the DNA is TGTGCCAGCAGCTTAGTGGGCGGGGGGTTTGACAATGAGCAGTTCTTC.

The rearrangement links TRBV7-9 to TRBJ2-5, with 15 bases fitting TRBD2. The better agreement between TRBJ2-7 and the DNA end casts doubt on the J call. The germline gives CDR1 SEHNR, CDR2 FQNEAQ (reference sequence). This CDR3 region has 17 residues. The CDR3 DNA reads TGTGCCAGCAGCTTAAGCCGGACTAGCGGGAGGGACTACGAGCAGTACTTC. This encodes CASSLSRTSGRDYEQYF.

This chain links TRBV28 with TRBJ1-5; unclear D gene. The CDR3 length is 11 residues. CDR1 is MDHEN, CDR2 SYDVKM, per germline. V lost 3 bases and J 10 bases, leaving 7 bases between the germline ends. The chain's CDR3 is CASSFGDPQHF. As DNA, the CDR3 is TGTGCCAGCAGTTTTGGAGACCCCCAGCATTTT.

V and J are TRBV29-1 and TRBJ2-5, with a weak D call TRBD2 (6 bases). Germline CDR1 is SQVTM and CDR2 is ANQGSEA. Trimming cost V 6 bases and J 2 bases, with 16 bases left between them. The CDR3 contains 14 residues. Written as DNA, the CDR3 is TGCAGCGTCAACCGACTAGACTCACAAGAGACCCAGTACTTC. It is translated as CSVNRLDSQETQYF.

The chain is built from TRBV5-4 and TRBJ2-7, with D possibly matching TRBD2 (5 bases). The CDR3 loop spans 15 amino acids. The V and J ends lost 1 base and 5 bases respectively, with 16 bases between them. Germline CDR1 reads SGHNT; CDR2 reads YYREEE (reference sequence). The CDR3 region is CASSLTAGPADEQYF. DNA for the CDR3: TGTGCCAGCAGCTTGACTGCGGGTCCGGCTGACGAGCAGTACTTC.

The J gene is TRBJ2-5, the V gene TRBV28; tentatively, D is TRBD2 (7 bases). The CDR3 runs 13 residues. V dropped 7 bases and J dropped 5 bases, with 14 bases sitting between them. Germline lookup yields CDR1 MDHEN and CDR2 SYDVKM. CDR3 in amino acids: CASIRGAGETQYF. DNA of the CDR3: TGTGCCAGCATCCGGGGGGCCGGGGAGACCCAGTACTTC. The full variable domain, in which reference TRBV28 and TRBJ2-5 provide the parts outside the CDR3, is DVKVTQSSRYLVKRTGEKVFLECVQDMDHENMFWYRQDPGLGLRLIYFSYDVKMKEKGDIPEGYSVSREKKERFSLILESASTNQTSMYLCASIRGAGETQYFGPGTRLLVL.

As DNA, the CDR3 is TGTGCCAGTATAAGTGGCGGGGGAAACTATGGCTACACCTTC. It specifies CASISGGGNYGYTF. The chain has TRBV19 and TRBJ1-2; D is possibly TRBD1 (5 bases). The CDR3 consists of 14 residues. V was trimmed by 7 bases and J by 2 bases, leaving 14 bases between them. Germline V gives CDR1 LNHDA, CDR2 SQIVND (reference sequence).

In its sample, this clone was seen a few times. The junction and the germline gene differ at one end; a read error may be behind it. The chain has TRBV6-5 and TRBJ2-2, with 12 positions matching TRBD1. The CDR3 is made up of 14 amino acids. CDR1 is MNHEY, CDR2 SVGAGI, per germline. The DNA for the CDR3 is TGTGCCAGCAGTACCGGGACAGGGGGCGGGGAGGTGTTTTTT. As protein: CASSTGTGGGEVFF.

The rearrangement links TRBV19 to TRBJ1-5, with TRBD1 matching over 11 bases. There are 15 residues in the CDR3. Germline loops: CDR1 LNHDA, CDR2 SQIVND (reference sequence). The J segment lost 7 bases and the V segment lost 6 bases, leaving 8 bases of the junction unmatched. CDR3 sequence (DNA): TGTGCCAGTAGCCTATCCGGGACAGGGGGACAGCCCCAGCATTTT. This sequence encodes CASSLSGTGGQPQHF.

The chain combines TRBV28 with TRBJ2-7; 7 positions match TRBD1. V trimming: 2 bases; J trimming: 2 bases; junction bases outside the gene matches: 0. The CDR3 length is 13 residues. Looked up from germline, CDR1 is MDHEN and CDR2 is SYDVKM. The CDR3 reads CASSLTGAYEQYF. DNA for the CDR3: TGTGCCAGCAGTTTAACAGGGGCCTACGAGCAGTACTTC.

A remark on this clone: In the same sample, other DNA sequences code for this CDR3. This chain joins TRBV28 and TRBJ2-5; tentatively, D is TRBD1 (5 bases). Trimming took off 3 bases at V and 2 bases at J, with 7 bases between the two ends. In germline, CDR1 is MDHEN, CDR2 SYDVKM. The CDR3 sequence is 13 residues long. The CDR3 loop is CASSFDSQETQYF. The CDR3 nucleotides read TGTGCCAGCAGTTTTGACAGTCAAGAGACCCAGTACTTC.

The rearrangement uses TRBV19 and TRBJ1-4; TRBD1 agrees at 9 bases. The germline V gene encodes CDR1 LNHDA and CDR2 SQIVND (reference sequence). This CDR3 spans 18 amino acids. V was pared by 5 bases and J by 1 base, with 11 bases of the junction left unmatched. CDR3 in amino acids: CASSLLAKTGGTNEKLFF. CDR3 in DNA: TGTGCCAGTAGTTTGCTTGCCAAGACAGGGGGAACTAATGAAAAACTGTTTTTT.

This rearrangement joins TRBV19 to TRBJ2-7; D may be TRBD2 (7 bases). CDR1 LNHDA and CDR2 SQIVND come from the germline V gene (reference sequence). V gave up 3 bases and J gave up 5 bases, with 11 bases separating them. CDR3 size: 13 residues. For the CDR3, the DNA is TGTGCCAGTAGTATCCAGGGGAGGGACGAGCAGTACTTC. Translating it yields CASSIQGRDEQYF.

The chain couples TRBV21-1 to TRBJ2-7; the table gives TRBD1 as D, unverified against the DNA. TRBV21-1 is designated a pseudogene. This CDR3 region has 16 residues. CDR3: CASSWPSGQGRLGQYF. CDR3 sequence (DNA): TGTGCCAGCAGCTGGCCCTCGGGACAGGGAAGGCTCGGACAGTACTTC.

Regarding this clone: At one end the junction does not follow the germline gene, possibly because of a read error. J is TRBJ2-5 and V is TRBV7-9, with 11 positions matching TRBD2. CDR3 length equals 16 residues. CDR1 and CDR2 from the germline V gene are SEHNR and FQNEAQ (reference sequence). CDR3 nucleotide sequence: TGTTCCAGCAGCTTAGACCTAGCGGGGGGACAAGAGACCCAGTACTTC. Its protein is CSSSLDLAGGQETQYF. The variable domain in full, with the rest retrieved from reference TRBV7-9 and TRBJ2-5, is DTGVSQNPRHKITKRGQNVTFRCDPISEHNRLYWYRQTLGQGPEFLTYFQNEAQLEKSRLLSDRFSAERPKGSFSTLEIQRTEQGDSAMYLCSSSLDLAGGQETQYFGPGTRLLVL.

The chain links TRBV14 to TRBJ2-4, with D possibly matching TRBD2 (5 bases). CDR3 size: 15 residues. Trimming took off 0 bases at V and 14 bases at J, with 20 bases between the two ends. The germline CDR1 and CDR2 sequences are SGHDN and FVKESK. The CDR3 sequence is CASSQDIGETRNKYF. Written as DNA, the CDR3 is TGTGCCAGCAGCCAAGATATTGGGGAGACCAGAAACAAGTACTTC.

This sequence joins TRBV27 and TRBJ2-5; TRBD1 agrees at 10 bases. Germline assignment: CDR1 MNHEY and CDR2 SMNVEV (reference sequence). V dropped 5 bases and J dropped 5; count of bases not matched to a gene: 5. The CDR3 totals 14 residues. The CDR3 spells CASSVDRGWETQYF. The DNA of the CDR3 is TGTGCCAGCAGTGTGGACAGGGGGTGGGAGACCCAGTACTTC.

The genes are TRBV5-1 and TRBJ1-1; D uncertain. CDR3 length equals 13 residues. The V gene's germline CDR1 is SGHRS and CDR2 YFSETQ. Trimming left V 4 bases short and J 0 bases short, with 7 bases between. CDR3: CASSVRLNTEAFF. For the CDR3, the DNA is TGCGCCAGCAGCGTCCGTTTGAACACTGAAGCTTTCTTT. Full variable domain (outside the CDR3, taken from reference TRBV5-1 and TRBJ1-1): KAGVTQTPRYLIKTRGQQVTLSCSPISGHRSVSWYQQTPGQGLQFLFEYFSETQRNKGNFPGRFSGRQFSNSRSEMNVSTLELGDSALYLCASSVRLNTEAFFGQGTRLTVV.

This chain links TRBV11-3 with TRBJ2-2; TRBD1 matches at 7 bases. CDR1 and CDR2 (germline): SGHNT, YENEEA. CDR3 size: 16 residues. Trimming took 5 bases from V and 0 from J; bases not matched to a gene: 6. This chain's CDR3 is CASSPTGTANTGELFF. As DNA, the CDR3 is TGTGCCAGCAGCCCGACCGGGACAGCGAACACCGGGGAGCTGTTTTTT.

In this sample, this clone turned up a few times. J is TRBJ1-1 and V is TRBV15; D remains ambiguous. Per the germline V gene, CDR1 is LNHNV and CDR2 is YYDKDF (reference sequence). This CDR3 has 14 residues. The V gene lost 0 bases and the J gene lost 7 bases, with 12 bases spanning the gap. The CDR3 is CATSRDITDVEAFF. CDR3 DNA sequence: TGTGCCACCAGCAGAGATATCACAGACGTTGAAGCTTTCTTT.

This clone has only a few counts. This chain uses TRBV4-1 with TRBJ1-1; 8 bases line up with TRBD1. The CDR3 consists of 16 residues. V lost 6 bases, J lost 1 base, and 10 bases stayed unmatched. Germline assignment: CDR1 MGHRA and CDR2 YSYEKL. Here the CDR3 DNA reads TGCGCCAGCAGTCCAATTCCGGGGACAGGGAACACTGAAGCTTTCTTT. Protein: CASSPIPGTGNTEAFF.

This chain links TRBV7-2 with TRBJ2-3; TRBD2 aligns across 11 bases. V was pared by 3 bases and J by 5 bases, with 7 bases of the junction left unmatched. From germline, CDR1 is SGHTA and CDR2 FQGNSA. CDR3 size: 16 residues. The CDR3 is CASSFVLAGVGDTQYF. The CDR3 DNA follows: TGTGCCAGCAGCTTCGTACTAGCGGGAGTAGGAGATACGCAGTATTTT.